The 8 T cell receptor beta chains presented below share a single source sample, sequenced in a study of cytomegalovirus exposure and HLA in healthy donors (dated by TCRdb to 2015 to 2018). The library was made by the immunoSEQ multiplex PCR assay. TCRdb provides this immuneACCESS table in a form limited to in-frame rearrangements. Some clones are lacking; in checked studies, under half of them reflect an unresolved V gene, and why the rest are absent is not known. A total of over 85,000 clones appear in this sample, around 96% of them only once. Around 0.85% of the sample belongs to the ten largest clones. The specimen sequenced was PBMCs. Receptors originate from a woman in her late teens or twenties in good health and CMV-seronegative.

CDR3 loop: CAISPSGGSYNEQFF. The CDR3 DNA reads TGTGCCATCAGTCCTAGCGGCGGGTCCTACAATGAGCAGTTCTTC. The chain combines TRBV10-3 with TRBJ2-1; 7 nucleotides align to TRBD2. The germline gives CDR1 ENHRY, CDR2 SYGVKD. Trimming at V came to 5 bases and at J to 1 base, leaving 5 bases not matched to a gene. The CDR3 contains 15 residues.

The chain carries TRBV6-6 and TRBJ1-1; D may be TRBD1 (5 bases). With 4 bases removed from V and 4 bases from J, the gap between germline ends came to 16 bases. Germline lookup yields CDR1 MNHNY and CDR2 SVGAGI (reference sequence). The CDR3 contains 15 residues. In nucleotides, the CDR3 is TGTGCCAGCAGTTCTGCTATCGGCGGGGGCACTGAAGCTTTCTTT. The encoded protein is CASSSAIGGGTEAFF.

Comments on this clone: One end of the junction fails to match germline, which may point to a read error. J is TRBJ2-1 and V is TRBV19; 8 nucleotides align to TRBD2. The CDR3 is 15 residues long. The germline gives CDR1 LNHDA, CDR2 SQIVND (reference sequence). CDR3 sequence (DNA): TGTGCCAGCAGTACGGCGGGAGGACCCTACAATGAGCAGTTCTTC. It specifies CASSTAGGPYNEQFF.

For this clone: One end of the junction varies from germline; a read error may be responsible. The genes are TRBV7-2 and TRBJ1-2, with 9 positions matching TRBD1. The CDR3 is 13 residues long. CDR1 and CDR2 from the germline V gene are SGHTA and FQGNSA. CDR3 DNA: TGTGCCAGCAGCCAACACCCGGACAGGGGAGCCTCCTTC. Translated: CASSQHPDRGASF.

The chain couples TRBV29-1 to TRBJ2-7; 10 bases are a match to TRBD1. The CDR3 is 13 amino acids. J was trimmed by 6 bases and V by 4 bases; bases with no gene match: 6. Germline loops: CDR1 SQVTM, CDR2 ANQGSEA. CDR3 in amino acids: CSVGGTGDLEQYF. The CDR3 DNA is TGCAGCGTTGGCGGGACAGGGGACCTCGAGCAGTACTTC.

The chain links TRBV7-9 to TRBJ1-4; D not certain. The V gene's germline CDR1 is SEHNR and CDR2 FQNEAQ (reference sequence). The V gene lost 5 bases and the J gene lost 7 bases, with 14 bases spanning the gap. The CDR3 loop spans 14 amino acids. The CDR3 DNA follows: TGTGCCAGCAGCCCCACCGTAGAGGGTGAAAAACTGTTTTTT. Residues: CASSPTVEGEKLFF.

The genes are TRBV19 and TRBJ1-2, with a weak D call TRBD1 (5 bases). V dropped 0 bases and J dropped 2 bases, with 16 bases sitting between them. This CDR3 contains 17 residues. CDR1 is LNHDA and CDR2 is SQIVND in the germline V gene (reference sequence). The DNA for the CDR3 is TGTGCCAGTAGTATAGAAGGTTTTGGCGGACAAAACTATGGCTACACCTTC. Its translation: CASSIEGFGGQNYGYTF.

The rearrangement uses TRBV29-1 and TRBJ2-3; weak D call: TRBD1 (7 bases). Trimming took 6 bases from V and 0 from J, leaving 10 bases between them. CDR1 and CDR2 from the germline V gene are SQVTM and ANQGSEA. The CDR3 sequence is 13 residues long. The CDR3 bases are TGCAGCGTGGCAGGGGGGAGCACAGATACGCAGTATTTT. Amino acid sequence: CSVAGGSTDTQYF.